One and the same sample provided the 20 T cell receptor beta chains below, sequenced in a study of blood T cell repertoires in COVID-19. The data were produced by immunoSEQ multiplex PCR, yet TCRdb's version contains in-frame clones alone and is incomplete. There are 320,000 or so clones in the sample; about nine tenths occur only once, and over 4% lies in the top ten. The material sequenced was PBMCs or T cells enriched from blood (not recorded which). Receptor source: a man between 60 and 70 years old who had recovered from COVID-19.

The chain links TRBV28 to TRBJ1-1, with D maybe TRBD1 (6 bases). Trimming stripped 2 bases from V and 5 bases from J, with 15 bases between. CDR3 length: 15 amino acids. In germline, CDR1 is MDHEN, CDR2 SYDVKM. CDR3 bases: TGTGCCAGCAGTTTAAGTTGGGGGCTAGGAACTGAAGCTTTCTTT. It encodes CASSLSWGLGTEAFF. The full variable domain, with the rest looked up from reference TRBV28 and TRBJ1-1, is DVKVTQSSRYLVKRTGEKVFLECVQDMDHENMFWYRQDPGLGLRLIYFSYDVKMKEKGDIPEGYSVSREKKERFSLILESASTNQTSMYLCASSLSWGLGTEAFFGQGTRLTVV.

As concerns this clone: Other DNA sequences of this sample code for an identical CDR3. The chain links TRBV7-2 to TRBJ2-2; 13 positions match TRBD2. The CDR3 is 16 residues long. Germline CDR1 SGHTA, CDR2 FQGNSA. Losses at the gene ends were 5 bases for V and 6 bases for J; bases not matched to a gene: 6. As DNA, the CDR3 is TGTGCCAGCAGCCCCTGGACTAGCGGGAGTTCCGGGGAGCTGTTTTTT. Encoded protein: CASSPWTSGSSGELFF.

This clone is a singleton in its sample. CDR3 loop: CASSLSVAGVSSYEQYF. DNA of the CDR3: TGTGCCAGCAGTTTATCCGTAGCGGGAGTGAGTTCTTACGAGCAGTACTTC. The chain has TRBV27 and TRBJ2-7; 9 nucleotides agree with TRBD2. The germline gives CDR1 MNHEY, CDR2 SMNVEV (reference sequence). The CDR3 runs to 17 residues. The J segment lost 4 bases and the V segment lost 0 bases, leaving 10 bases of the junction unmatched.

This clone was recorded only once. This rearrangement joins TRBV18 to TRBJ2-3; the D gene is possibly TRBD2 (6 bases). The ends were cut back, 6 bases at V and 1 base at J, with 23 bases in the middle. Germline V gives CDR1 KGHSH, CDR2 LQKENI. The CDR3 loop spans 18 amino acids. The DNA of the CDR3 is TGTGCCAGCTCGGAGTACTTGTCGGGAGTTTCAGGCACAGATACGCAGTATTTT. Translated, it gives CASSEYLSGVSGTDTQYF.

This clone showed up just once. V is TRBV28 and J is TRBJ2-4, with D perhaps matching TRBD2 (6 bases). Germline loops: CDR1 MDHEN, CDR2 SYDVKM. The CDR3 covers 15 residues. V gave up 4 bases and J gave up 3 bases, with 13 bases separating them. DNA of the CDR3: TGTGCCAGCAGTTCCCCTAGCGAAGGCAAAAACATTCAGTACTTC. Translating it yields CASSSPSEGKNIQYF.

The chain couples TRBV18 to TRBJ1-2; TRBD1 might be the D (5 bases). Germline CDR1 reads KGHSH; CDR2 reads LQKENI. The CDR3 spans 16 residues. V lost 3 bases to trimming and J lost 0 bases, with 14 bases between them. CDR3 sequence: CASSPTGGPTNYGYTF. The CDR3 DNA sequence: TGTGCCAGCTCACCGACCGGGGGTCCAACTAACTATGGCTACACCTTC.

This chain links TRBV5-1 with TRBJ1-2, with 8 nucleotides matching TRBD1. This CDR3 is 15 amino acids long. Germline CDR1 and CDR2: SGHRS and YFSETQ. Unmatched junction bases numbered 12, after V lost 4 bases and J lost 7 bases. The CDR3 DNA follows: TGCGCCAGCAGCGAGGACAGGGTCCCCGGCGTTGGCTACACCTTC. Amino acids: CASSEDRVPGVGYTF.

This sequence joins TRBV9 and TRBJ1-2; 9 bases line up with TRBD1. V dropped 4 bases and J dropped 4; count of bases not matched to a gene: 8. CDR1 SGDLS and CDR2 YYNGEE come from the germline V gene. The CDR3 is made up of 15 amino acids. CDR3 in amino acids: CASSLSGTGLYGYTF. The CDR3 coding sequence is TGTGCCAGCAGCCTTTCCGGGACAGGGCTCTATGGCTACACCTTC.

This chain uses TRBV19 with TRBJ2-2; D is unresolved. Germline CDR1 reads LNHDA; CDR2 reads SQIVND (reference sequence). CDR3 length: 14 residues. V dropped 7 bases and J dropped 4 bases, with 13 bases sitting between them. CDR3 DNA: TGTGCCAGTAATCCAGGAACCGGCACCGGGGAGCTGTTTTTT. Encoded protein: CASNPGTGTGELFF. The full variable domain, in which reference TRBV19 and TRBJ2-2 provide the parts outside the CDR3, is DGGITQSPKYLFRKEGQNVTLSCEQNLNHDAMYWYRQDPGQGLRLIYYSQIVNDFQKGDIAEGYSVSREKKESFPLTVTSAQKNPTAFYLCASNPGTGTGELFFGEGSRLTVL.

The chain recombines TRBV28 with TRBJ1-2, with 9 positions matching TRBD1. The V gene's germline CDR1 is MDHEN and CDR2 SYDVKM. The CDR3 contains 15 residues. Losses at the gene ends were 5 bases for V and 0 bases for J; bases not matched to a gene: 4. The CDR3 protein is CASSSWDRANYGYTF. As DNA, the CDR3 is TGTGCCAGCAGTAGTTGGGACAGGGCTAACTATGGCTACACCTTC.

This chain links TRBV6-5 with TRBJ1-6, with D possibly being TRBD1 (5 bases). Germline CDR1 is MNHEY and CDR2 is SVGAGI. V shed 6 bases and J shed 10 bases, with 19 bases lying between them. This CDR3 spans 15 amino acids. CDR3 bases: TGTGCCAGCAGACTCCTTGCGGAGGGGAGGTCACCCCTCCACTTT. Translating gives CASRLLAEGRSPLHF.

This clone was found once. V gene TRBV4-1 combines with J gene TRBJ2-5, with TRBD1 matching 9 bases. The V gene's germline CDR1 is MGHRA and CDR2 YSYEKL. The junction had 3 bases not matched to a gene; V was cut back by 0 bases and J by 4 bases. This CDR3 comprises 15 residues. The CDR3 sequence is CASSQEPTGGETQYF. For the CDR3, the DNA is TGCGCCAGCAGCCAAGAGCCGACAGGGGGAGAGACCCAGTACTTC.

This clone has a single count. The chain combines TRBV7-9 with TRBJ1-1; weak D call: TRBD1 (6 bases). The germline gives CDR1 SEHNR, CDR2 FQNEAQ (reference sequence). With 6 bases removed from V and 3 bases from J, the gap between germline ends came to 11 bases. CDR3 length: 13 residues. The CDR3 region has the DNA TGTGCCAGCAGTTCACAGGGTGACACTGAAGCTTTCTTT. It specifies CASSSQGDTEAFF.

The V call is TRBV19, the J call TRBJ1-1; D uncertain. CDR3 length: 14 residues. Per germline, CDR1 LNHDA and CDR2 SQIVND (reference sequence). Trimming left V 5 bases short and J 3 bases short, with 13 bases between. Here the CDR3 DNA reads TGTGCCAGTAGTTCGGGCCCGGGGTACACTGAAGCTTTCTTT. It is translated as CASSSGPGYTEAFF.

V is TRBV6-5 and J is TRBJ2-7; the match to TRBD1 covers 9 bases. The CDR3 is 14 amino acids. Germline loops: CDR1 MNHEY, CDR2 SVGAGI. Unmatched junction bases numbered 6, after V lost 5 bases and J lost 4 bases. The CDR3 region has the DNA TGTGCCAGCAGTCGCGGACAGGGGCTGTACGAGCAGTACTTC. Protein: CASSRGQGLYEQYF.

The V gene is TRBV10-3, the J gene TRBJ1-1; no firm D call. Germline loops: CDR1 ENHRY, CDR2 SYGVKD. This CDR3 contains 13 residues. V was clipped by 4 bases and J by 6 bases, with 12 bases between them. The CDR3 DNA follows: TGTGCCATCAGTGGCGGGAGTCCCCCTGAAGCTTTCTTT. Protein sequence: CAISGGSPPEAFF.

V usage is TRBV5-1 and J usage is TRBJ2-2; 7 bases match TRBD1. Germline assignment: CDR1 SGHRS and CDR2 YFSETQ. The length of the CDR3 is 14 residues. With V trimmed by 4 bases and J by 4 bases, 4 bases remained unmatched. The CDR3 protein is CASSAGTATGELFF. The DNA for the CDR3 is TGCGCCAGCAGCGCCGGGACAGCCACCGGGGAGCTGTTTTTT.

This rearrangement joins TRBV7-2 to TRBJ1-1, with 9 bases matching TRBD1. The CDR3 has 16 residues. Per the germline V gene, CDR1 is SGHTA and CDR2 is FQGNSA. V shed 5 bases and J 3 bases; nucleotides not matched to a gene: 10. CDR3 coding DNA: TGTGCCAGCAGCCTGTCCCTCCGGACAGGGGACACTGAAGCTTTCTTT. This gives the protein CASSLSLRTGDTEAFF.

The V gene is TRBV24-1, the J gene TRBJ2-1; 8 bases match TRBD2. From germline, CDR1 is KGHDR and CDR2 SFDVKD. Trimming at V came to 4 bases and at J to 7 bases, leaving 8 bases not matched to a gene. The CDR3 totals 15 residues. The CDR3 DNA reads TGTGCCACCAGTGAACCGGGCAGCGGGAGAAATGAGCAGTTCTTC. Translated: CATSEPGSGRNEQFF.

The gene calls are TRBV9 and TRBJ2-2; 9 positions agree with TRBD1. V dropped 4 bases and J dropped 5; count of bases not matched to a gene: 9. The V gene's germline CDR1 is SGDLS and CDR2 YYNGEE. There are 16 residues in the CDR3. The CDR3 DNA reads TGTGCCAGCAGCACCCCGGGACAGGGAAGGACCGGGGAGCTGTTTTTT. Translated: CASSTPGQGRTGELFF. The variable domain in full, with the rest retrieved from reference TRBV9 and TRBJ2-2, is DSGVTQTPKHLITATGQRVTLRCSPRSGDLSVYWYQQSLDQGLQFLIQYYNGEERAKGNILERFSAQQFPDLHSELNLSSLELGDSALYFCASSTPGQGRTGELFFGEGSRLTVL.